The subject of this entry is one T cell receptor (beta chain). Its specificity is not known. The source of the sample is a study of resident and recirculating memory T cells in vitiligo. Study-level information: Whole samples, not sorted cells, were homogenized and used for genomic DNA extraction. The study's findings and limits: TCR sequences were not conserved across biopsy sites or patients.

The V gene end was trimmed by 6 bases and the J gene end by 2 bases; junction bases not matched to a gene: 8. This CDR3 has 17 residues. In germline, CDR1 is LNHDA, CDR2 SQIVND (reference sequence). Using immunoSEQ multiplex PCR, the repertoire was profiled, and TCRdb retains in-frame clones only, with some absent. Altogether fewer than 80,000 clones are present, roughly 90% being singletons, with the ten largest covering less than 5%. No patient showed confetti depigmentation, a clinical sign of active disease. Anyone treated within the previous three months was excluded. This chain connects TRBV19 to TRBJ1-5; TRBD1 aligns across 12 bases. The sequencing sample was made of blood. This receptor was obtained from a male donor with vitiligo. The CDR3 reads CASRGTGGALGNQPQHF. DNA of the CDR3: TGTGCCAGTAGGGGGACAGGGGGCGCCTTGGGCAATCAGCCCCAGCATTTT.